This TCR beta chain was documented in a study of MAIT cells during Salmonella Paratyphi A infection (dated by TCRdb to 2017 to 2019). Some background on the complete study: Adult volunteers aged 18 to 60 ingested a single dose of 1-5x10^3 CFU of S. Paratyphi A strain NVGH308. Starting at diagnosis, diagnosed volunteers were given ciprofloxacin 500 mg twice a day for 14 days.

Taken with the paper, the label for time point translates to: mid-infection, around enteric fever diagnosis. Circulating MAIT cell TCRbeta repertoires were profiled longitudinally in roughly six volunteers who developed enteric fever after controlled oral challenge with live Salmonella Paratyphi A. Every diagnosed volunteer provided MAIT cell samples at pre-infection, mid-infection and post-infection timepoints. A diagnosis of enteric fever was based on Paratyphi A bacteremia and/or a persistent fever above 38 degrees C that lasted longer than 12 hours. Diagnosis of infection in challenged volunteers occurred between day 4 and day 7 after challenge. Between roughly 4,500 and 10,000 MAIT cells per sample were sorted directly into RNAqueous-Micro lysis buffer for RNA extraction. Lymphoprep gradient centrifugation was used to isolate peripheral blood mononuclear cells from blood samples and leukocyte cones. Sorting was done on either a BD FACSAria Fusion or a BD FACSAria III sorter.

The research as a whole found: From baseline to mid-infection, the space taken up by over-represented MAIT clonotypes dropped significantly (roughly 0.17 to 0.10), whereas no significant difference was seen post-infection. Diagnosed volunteers showed more expansion or contraction among top five MAIT clonotypes than healthy controls (around 0.57 versus 0.12), suggesting infection-driven repertoire reshaping. The availability of volunteer samples limited the sample sizes, but these sizes were considered adequate to detect differences between groups.

Turning to this clonotype: The antigen this receptor binds is unknown. No much larger clonotype is one base removed from it; base qualities were not supplied.

Receptor libraries were prepared by 5' RACE. Two rounds of PCR with Phusion High-Fidelity polymerase amplified TCRbeta, with sample-specific barcodes added in the primers. TCRbeta libraries were generated by template-switch cDNA synthesis with SMARTScribe reverse transcriptase and a TRBC-specific primer. The barcoded samples were pooled and then prepared using the NEBNext Ultra DNA Library Prep Kit for Illumina. Libraries were sequenced on an Illumina MiSeq with the MiSeq reagent kit v2, 300 cycles. On the study's bioinformatics: Reads were demultiplexed by barcode with Jemultiplexer and were aligned with MiTCR using default parameters. VDJtools filtered out non-functional sequences; clonotypes were defined by amino acid sequence, with frequencies based on assigned sequence reads. In the clonal space homeostasis analysis, clonotypes were grouped by frequency into over-represented (0.05-1), large, medium and small bins. TCRdb reprocessing: public reads trimmed at Q25 with fastp, clones called with MiXCR, in-frame beta chains kept. When rows share a CDR3 protein, they turn into one entry using the most common DNA and genes. These V and J calls are TCRdb output, not the study's own analysis. This sample holds some 560 distinct CDR3 sequences; about 33% were observed only once. The top ten hold 24% of the sample.

The sequences come from MAIT cells from PBMCs, collected at the middle sampling point of the challenge study. This receptor was identified in a person aged 18-70 years who was deliberately infected with Salmonella Paratyphi A in a paratyphoid fever challenge study.

The CDR3 reads as follows: CASSSHTGTQVEQYF. The nucleotide sequence is given as TGTGCCAGCAGCTCCCACACCGGGACACAGGTCGAGCAGTACTTC. The sequence joins TRBV11-3 to TRBJ2-7; TRBD1 could be the D gene, as 6 bases match. The germline V gene encodes CDR1 SGHNT and CDR2 YENEEA. Including cysteine and phenylalanine, the CDR3 has 15 amino acids. Only the CDR3 DNA stays, 45 bases, in frame from base 1. A distance of 19 bases separates the germline ends of V and J, which lose 4 bases and 6 bases respectively.